The 2 T cell receptor beta chains below come from one sample, sequenced in a study of OX40 agonist ivuxolimab in advanced cancers. Produced via immunoSEQ multiplex PCR; TCRdb's table is partial and in-frame only. The sample lists more than 25,000 clones; roughly 86% were seen once. Sequenced here: CD4+ or CD8+ T cells sorted from blood, sampled in a trial of the OX40 agonist ivuxolimab. The receptors were sampled from an adult with an advanced solid tumor such as melanoma, head and neck, liver or kidney cancer.

The chain carries TRBV5-8 and TRBJ2-1, with 10 nucleotides matching TRBD2. Germline CDR1 and CDR2: SGHTS and YDEGEE. The trim removed 4 bases at V and 2 bases at J, leaving 12 bases unmatched. The CDR3 runs 18 residues. The CDR3 is CASSPGSLAGATYNEQFF. The CDR3 region has the DNA TGTGCCAGCAGCCCTGGTAGCCTAGCGGGAGCCACCTACAATGAGCAGTTCTTC.

The rearrangement links TRBV27 to TRBJ2-1; 14 bases are a match to TRBD2. This CDR3 contains 15 residues. Per germline, CDR1 MNHEY and CDR2 SMNVEV (reference sequence). Trimming took 7 bases from V and 7 from J; bases not matched to a gene: 6. CDR3 protein: CASTWGTSGRNEQFF. The CDR3 coding sequence is TGTGCCAGCACATGGGGGACTAGCGGGAGAAATGAGCAGTTCTTC.